This T cell receptor beta chain was captured in a study of healthy donors' naive CD4 and CD8 T cells. Starting from around 500 ng of total RNA, TCR libraries were made with linear amplification. TCRdb ran MiXCR on the reads and lists one entry per CDR3 protein. The table shows about 180,000 distinct CDR3 sequences, with over 60% occurring only once. The CDR3 runs to 15 residues. Germline V gene lookup returns CDR1 SGHAT and CDR2 FQNNGV. V was trimmed by 4 bases and J by 2 bases, leaving 13 bases between them. The TCR originated in a pool of human donors in good health; the sample pools cells from several healthy donors. The chain recombines TRBV11-2 with TRBJ2-3; unclear D gene. The sequenced sample consisted of naive CD4+ and CD8+ T cells sorted from blood, pooled from several donors. DNA for the CDR3: TGTGCCAGCAGCTCCCTCAGACCAGCCACAGATACGCAGTATTTT. This codes for CASSSLRPATDTQYF.